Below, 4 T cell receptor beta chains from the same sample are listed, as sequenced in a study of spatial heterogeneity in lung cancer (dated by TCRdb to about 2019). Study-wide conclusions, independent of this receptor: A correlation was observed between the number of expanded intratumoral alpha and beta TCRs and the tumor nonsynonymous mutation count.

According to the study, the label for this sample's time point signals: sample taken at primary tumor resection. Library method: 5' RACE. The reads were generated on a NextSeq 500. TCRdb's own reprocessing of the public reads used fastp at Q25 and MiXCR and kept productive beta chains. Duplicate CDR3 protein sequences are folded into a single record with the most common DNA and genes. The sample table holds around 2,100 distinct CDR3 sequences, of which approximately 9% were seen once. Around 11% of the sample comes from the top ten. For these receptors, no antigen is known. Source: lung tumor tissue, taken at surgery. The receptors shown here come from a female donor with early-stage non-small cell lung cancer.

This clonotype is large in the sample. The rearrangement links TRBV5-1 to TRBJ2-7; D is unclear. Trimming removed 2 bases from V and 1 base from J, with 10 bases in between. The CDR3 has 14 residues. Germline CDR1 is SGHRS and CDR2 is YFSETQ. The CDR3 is CASSFQAASYEQYF. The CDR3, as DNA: TGCGCCAGCAGCTTCCAGGCAGCATCCTACGAGCAGTACTTC.

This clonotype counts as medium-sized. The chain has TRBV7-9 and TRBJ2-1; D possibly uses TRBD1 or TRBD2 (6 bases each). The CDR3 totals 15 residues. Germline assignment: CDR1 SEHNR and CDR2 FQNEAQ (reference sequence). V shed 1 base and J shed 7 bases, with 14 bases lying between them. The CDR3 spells CASSLGSGAVNEQFF. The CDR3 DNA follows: TGTGCCAGCAGCTTAGGTTCGGGGGCAGTGAATGAGCAGTTCTTC.

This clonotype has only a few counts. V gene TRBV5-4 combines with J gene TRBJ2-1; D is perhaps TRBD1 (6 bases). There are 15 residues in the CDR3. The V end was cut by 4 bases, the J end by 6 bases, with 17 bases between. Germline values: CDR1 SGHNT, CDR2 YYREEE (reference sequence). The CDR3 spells CASSPSTGMGNEQFF. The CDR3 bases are TGTGCCAGCAGCCCCTCGACAGGTATGGGCAATGAGCAGTTCTTC.

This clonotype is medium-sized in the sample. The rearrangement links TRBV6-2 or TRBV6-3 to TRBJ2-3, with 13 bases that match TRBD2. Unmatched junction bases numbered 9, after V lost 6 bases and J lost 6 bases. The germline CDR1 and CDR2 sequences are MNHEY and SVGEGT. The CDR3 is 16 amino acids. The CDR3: CASRLAGGRRADTQYF. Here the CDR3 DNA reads TGTGCCAGCAGACTAGCGGGAGGGCGACGGGCGGATACGCAGTATTTT.